Sequencing of this T cell receptor (beta chain) was carried out in a study of human T cells and chemical hapten exposure (dated by TCRdb to the early 2020s). Background on the whole study: For sensitization, 2% DPC in acetone was applied to a roughly 2 cm by roughly 2 cm area of upper inner arm skin. For TCR sequencing, blood came from 25 to 35 alopecia patients at anywhere from one to four time points (pre-sensitization, 2, 6 and 24 weeks). Libraries were pooled for sequencing, and variation in per-sample TCR yields was attributed mainly to small differences in library volumes within the pool. Patient blood was sampled pre-sensitization (week 0) and at 2, 6 and about 24 weeks after DPC sensitization. Patch testing on the upper back used Finn chambers containing 0.01% DPC, with scoring done after 6 days according to International Contact Dermatitis Research Group standards. Throughout the study period of about 23 weeks, patients also received therapeutic DPC doses to the scalp every week. Most of the patients in the cohort were female, and the cohort covered alopecia areata with under or over 50% scalp involvement, alopecia totalis and alopecia universalis. In alopecia patients, the study followed how the peripheral blood TCR repertoire changed in vivo over primary and secondary sensitization to diphenylcyclopropenone (DPC), a hapten.

This clonotype was seen repeatedly, ten times or more. What antigen it recognizes has not been identified. No clone much larger than this one lies a single base away; base qualities are absent. The library was produced with RACE. The data were produced on a NextSeq 500. During library preparation, unique molecular identifiers were attached to individual cDNA molecules so that TCRs could be counted in a quantitative, reproducible way. From each blood RNA sample, both TCR alpha and TCR beta chains were sequenced. As for how the authors treated the data: The median number of TCRs per sample was some 100,000, ranging from roughly 23,224 to 690,600. The Decombinator software suite was used to annotate the V, J and CDR3 of the TCR reads. For PS versus PT1 abundance plots, all samples were subsampled to the same number of TCRs (28,000). TCRs were defined as expanded if absent before sensitization and observed at least eight times at the 2-week time point. The public reads were reprocessed in TCRdb via fastp at Q25 and MiXCR, keeping in-frame beta chains. Every distinct CDR3 protein forms one entry, paired with its most common genes and DNA. Here the V and J calls rest on TCRdb's processing, not on the authors' analysis. The sample table holds 350,000 to 400,000 distinct CDR3 sequences, of which less than 6.5% were seen once. The ten most abundant clones make up 2% to 3% of the sample.

The time point label of this sample denotes: pre-sensitization, week 0. The treatment or condition label corresponds to: therapeutic diphenylcyclopropenone sensitization with weekly scalp DPC. At every patch-test visit, the blood draw took place before the patch test was put on. Eligible patients were aged 18 to 70, diagnosed with alopecia, deemed suitable for DPC therapy, and excluded if pregnant. Unfractionated whole blood was collected in Tempus Blood RNA tubes, and total RNA was extracted from that blood. General conclusions and limits of the study: Expanded TCRs formed significantly more large CDR3 similarity clusters than pre-sensitization or healthy control sets, consistent with antigen-driven responses. Repeated subsampling changed both the strength of the expansion versus patch-test correlation and the threshold at which the correlation became significant. No change with DPC sensitization was found in the number of TCRs above 1 in 1000 frequency, and no evidence of global repertoire structure alterations was found. All patients had alopecia, a presumed autoimmune disease, so their immune response might differ from that of healthy individuals. The number of PT1 expanded TCRs positively correlated with patch test score, significant at thresholds 8, 16 and 32 but not 4.

This clonotype was obtained from a woman between 45 and 65 years old with alopecia areata. Some clones in this sample may be carry-over from other donors' samples. The input for sequencing was whole blood, taken in connection with sensitization to the hapten diphenylcyclopropenone (DPC).

The DNA sequence is given as TGTGCCAGCAGAAGACTAGTGTCCACCGGGGAGCTGTTTTTT. Its translation reads: CASRRLVSTGELFF. The chain employs TRBV7-2 and TRBJ2-2; 6 matching bases give a weak D call of TRBD2. Based on the germline V gene, the CDR1 and CDR2 sequences are SGHTA and FQGNSA. V is clipped by 6 bases and J by 4 bases, and the sequence between their germline boundaries is 12 bases long. The CDR3 measures 14 amino acids from cysteine to phenylalanine. The CDR3 DNA has 42 bases and is translated from base 1.